The rows below give T cell receptor beta chains drawn from one sample of a study of blood T cell repertoires in COVID-19. Using immunoSEQ multiplex PCR, the repertoire was profiled, and TCRdb retains in-frame clones only, with some absent. Here the sample spans roughly 230,000 clones, around 83% being singletons. Input material: peripheral blood. The receptors derive from a man aged 40-50 years with active or convalescent COVID-19. CDR3s include the opening cysteine and the closing phenylalanine or tryptophan. The D gene is left open where the match is weak. Part of the rows lack a size; the others show once, few, many or a class for expanded clones.

>-|TRBD1|TRBV5-4|TRBJ2-3
CASSLGPGQGSDTQYF
TGTGCCAGCAGCTTGGGACCGGGACAGGGGTCAGATACGCAGTATTTT
>-|-|TRBV21-1|TRBJ2-7
CASSTHDHRATPYEQYF
TGTGCCAGCAGCACACATGACCACAGGGCAACCCCCTACGAGCAGTACTTC
>-|TRBD2|TRBV30|TRBJ2-1
CAWSVYLAGVGEQFF
TGTGCCTGGAGTGTATATCTAGCGGGAGTAGGTGAGCAGTTCTTC
>-|-|TRBV19|TRBJ2-3
CASSRTLSTDTQYF
TGTGCCAGTAGTAGGACACTTAGCACAGATACGCAGTATTTT
>-|-|TRBV10-3|TRBJ1-2
CAISGTVGYGYTF
TGTGCCATCAGTGGGACAGTAGGCTATGGCTACACCTTC
>-|TRBD1|TRBV6-1|TRBJ1-2
CASTARTGDLYGYTF
TGTGCCAGCACCGCCCGAACAGGGGACCTCTATGGCTACACCTTC
>-|-|TRBV29-1|TRBJ2-1
CSVNIRGAGRGKYNEQFF
TGCAGCGTTAATATTCGGGGCGCAGGGCGGGGAAAATACAATGAGCAGTTCTTC
>-|TRBD1|TRBV7-8|TRBJ1-2
CASSLERGLNNYGYTF
TGTGCCAGCAGCTTAGAAAGGGGGCTCAATAACTATGGCTACACCTTC
>-|-|TRBV21-1|TRBJ2-7
CASPGQGYYEQYF
TGTGCCAGCCCGGGACAGGGCTACTACGAGCAGTACTTC
>-|TRBD2|TRBV5-4|TRBJ2-5
CASSAKGTSGKETQYF
TGTGCCAGCAGCGCAAAAGGGACTAGCGGAAAAGAGACCCAGTACTTC
>few|-|TRBV10-3|TRBJ1-1
CAIKEILNTEAFF
TGTGCCATCAAGGAGATCTTGAACACTGAAGCTTTCTTT
>-|-|TRBV3-1/TRBV3-2|TRBJ1-1
CASSHQRMNTEAFF
TGTGCCAGCAGCCACCAGAGGATGAACACTGAAGCTTTCTTT